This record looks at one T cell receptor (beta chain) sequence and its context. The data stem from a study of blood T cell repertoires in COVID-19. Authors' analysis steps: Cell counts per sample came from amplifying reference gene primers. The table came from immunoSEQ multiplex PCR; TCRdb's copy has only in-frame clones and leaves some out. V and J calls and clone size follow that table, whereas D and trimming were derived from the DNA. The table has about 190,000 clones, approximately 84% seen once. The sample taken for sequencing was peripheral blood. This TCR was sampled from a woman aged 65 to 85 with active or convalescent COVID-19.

CDR3 in amino acids: CASSPRVGGELFF. The CDR3 nucleotides read TGCGCCAGCAGCCCTCGGGTCGGCGGGGAGCTGTTTTTT. This chain connects TRBV5-1 to TRBJ2-2; no firm D call. V was cut by 4 bases and J by 7 bases, with 11 bases left in between. CDR1 is SGHRS, CDR2 YFSETQ, per germline. The CDR3 has 13 residues.